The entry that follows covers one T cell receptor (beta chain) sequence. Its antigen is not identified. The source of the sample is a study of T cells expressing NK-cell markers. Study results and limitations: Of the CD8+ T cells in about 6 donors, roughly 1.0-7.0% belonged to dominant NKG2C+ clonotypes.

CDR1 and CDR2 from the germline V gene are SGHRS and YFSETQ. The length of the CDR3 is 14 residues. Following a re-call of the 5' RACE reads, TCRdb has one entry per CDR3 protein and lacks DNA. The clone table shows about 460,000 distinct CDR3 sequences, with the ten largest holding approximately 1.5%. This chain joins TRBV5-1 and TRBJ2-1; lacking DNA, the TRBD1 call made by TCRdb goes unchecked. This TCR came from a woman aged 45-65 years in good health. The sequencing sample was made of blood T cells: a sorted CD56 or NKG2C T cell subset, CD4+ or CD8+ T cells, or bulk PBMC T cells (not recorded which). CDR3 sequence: CASGGRRGYNEQFF.